The present T cell receptor (beta chain) was sequenced within a study of blood T cell repertoires in COVID-19. This clone was counted a single time. The CDR3 contains 16 residues. J was trimmed by 7 bases and V by 4 bases; bases with no gene match: 13. From germline, CDR1 is SGHRS and CDR2 YFSETQ. In the original workflow: Quantification of nucleated cells was approximated via reference gene primer amplification. Some clones are missing from TCRdb's copy, which holds only in-frame ones; the method was immunoSEQ multiplex PCR. That table is the source of V, J and clone size, and D and trimming were worked out from the DNA. This sample has about 290,000 clones; around 90% occur once, and the top ten carry 1.5% to 2%.

The sequencing sample was made of PBMCs or T cells enriched from blood (not recorded which). The clonotype originates from a woman between 35 and 50 years old who had recovered from COVID-19. The chain has TRBV5-1 and TRBJ1-4, with 7 bases identical to TRBD1. This CDR3 is CASSQEMTGIGEKLFF. CDR3 nucleotide sequence: TGCGCCAGCAGCCAGGAAATGACAGGGATAGGTGAAAAACTGTTTTTT. The full variable domain, its missing parts supplied by reference TRBV5-1 and TRBJ1-4, is KAGVTQTPRYLIKTRGQQVTLSCSPISGHRSVSWYQQTPGQGLQFLFEYFSETQRNKGNFPGRFSGRQFSNSRSEMNVSTLELGDSALYLCASSQEMTGIGEKLFFGSGTQLSVL.